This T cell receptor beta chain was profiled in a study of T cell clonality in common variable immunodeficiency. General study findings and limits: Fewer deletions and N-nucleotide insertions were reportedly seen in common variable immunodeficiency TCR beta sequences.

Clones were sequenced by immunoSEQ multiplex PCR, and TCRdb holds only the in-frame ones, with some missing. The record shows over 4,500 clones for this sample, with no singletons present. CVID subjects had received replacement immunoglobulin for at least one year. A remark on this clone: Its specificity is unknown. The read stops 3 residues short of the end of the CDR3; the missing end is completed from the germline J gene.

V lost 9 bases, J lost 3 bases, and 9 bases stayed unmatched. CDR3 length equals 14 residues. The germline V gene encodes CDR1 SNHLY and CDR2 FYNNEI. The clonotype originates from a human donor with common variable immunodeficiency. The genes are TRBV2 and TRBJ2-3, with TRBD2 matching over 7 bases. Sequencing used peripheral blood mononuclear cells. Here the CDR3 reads CASQLARSTDTQYF. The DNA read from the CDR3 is TGTGCCAGTCAACTAGCGAGGAGTACAGATACG.